A selection of T cell receptor beta chains follows, all from one sample in a study of response to subunit inactivated influenza vaccine. A single record per CDR3 protein comes from TCRdb applying MiXCR to the RT-PCR reads. The sample holds hundreds of thousands of distinct CDR3 sequences, 13% to 15% seen once. This specimen consisted of PBMCs from blood, obtained around two weeks before vaccination. Every receptor here comes from a man aged 45-60 years who received an inactivated influenza vaccine. The CDR3 runs from the conserved cysteine through the conserved F or W. D genes are given only for firm matches. Rows may omit the clone size; those that give it use once, few, many or a size class.

- TRBJ1-2 TRBV18 few CASSREQGGYTF TGTGCCAGCTCACGGGAGCAGGGTGGCTACACCTTC
- TRBJ2-1 TRBV11-3 - CASSSPFGNEQFF TGTGCCAGCAGCTCCCCGTTCGGCAATGAGCAGTTCTTC
- TRBJ2-2 TRBV4-3 - CASSLRWDTGELFF TGCGCCAGCAGCCTAAGGTGGGACACCGGGGAGCTGTTTTTT
- TRBJ2-7 TRBV5-1 many CASSLHPFEGDHAYEQYF TGCGCCAGCAGCTTGCACCCTTTTGAGGGGGATCATGCCTACGAGCAGTACTTC
TRBD1 TRBJ2-4 TRBV4-3 few CASSQDSGTGLNIQYF TGCGCCAGCAGCCAAGATTCAGGGACAGGGTTAAACATTCAGTACTTC
- TRBJ2-1 TRBV30 many CAWNSYNEQFF TGTGCCTGGAATTCTTACAATGAGCAGTTCTTC
- TRBJ2-7 TRBV5-1 - CASSSVGQHYEQYF TGCGCCAGCAGTTCCGTGGGGCAACATTACGAGCAGTACTTC
TRBD1 TRBJ2-3 TRBV25-1 few CASSEGDRFLDTQYF TGTGCCAGCAGCGAAGGGGACAGGTTTTTAGATACGCAGTATTTT
TRBD1 TRBJ1-4 TRBV4-2 - CASSQAFGQGEEKLFF TGTGCCAGCAGCCAGGCCTTTGGACAGGGGGAAGAAAAACTGTTTTTT
- TRBJ1-1 TRBV30 few CAWSVRGKVNTEAFF TGTGCCTGGAGTGTACGGGGCAAAGTCAACACTGAAGCTTTCTTT
- TRBJ2-2 TRBV4-3 many CASSQDRPNTGELFF TGCGCCAGCAGCCAAGATCGTCCGAACACCGGGGAGCTGTTTTTT
TRBD2 TRBJ2-7 TRBV20-1 few CSASGREAYEQYF TGCAGTGCTAGCGGGCGGGAGGCCTACGAGCAGTACTTC
- TRBJ1-2 TRBV28 - CASSSQRIYGYTF TGTGCCAGCAGTTCGCAGAGAATCTATGGCTACACCTTC
- TRBJ2-3 TRBV7-2 many CASSLRGNTDTQYF TGTGCCAGCAGCTTGAGGGGGAACACAGATACGCAGTATTTT
- TRBJ2-3 TRBV24-1 few CATSTRPGGTDTQYF TGTGCCACCAGCACCCGTCCCGGGGGCACAGATACGCAGTATTTT
TRBD1 TRBJ2-7 TRBV11-2 few CASSYHFSLQGAYEQYF TGTGCCAGCAGCTACCATTTTAGCTTACAGGGGGCATACGAGCAGTACTTC
TRBD2 TRBJ2-1 TRBV7-8 - CASTSRAGESYNEQFF TGTGCCAGCACCTCTCGGGCGGGAGAATCCTACAATGAGCAGTTCTTC
TRBD1 TRBJ2-7 TRBV12-3/TRBV12-4 - CASSSGQGIHEQYF TGTGCCAGCAGTTCTGGACAGGGAATCCACGAGCAGTACTTC
- TRBJ1-5 TRBV20-1 - CSARDSSVFNQPQHF TGCAGTGCTAGAGATTCCTCGGTTTTCAATCAGCCCCAGCATTTT
TRBD1 TRBJ2-7 TRBV10-3 few CAISGQGAYEQYF TGTGCCATCAGTGGACAGGGGGCCTACGAGCAGTACTTC
- TRBJ2-7 TRBV5-1 few CASSLVRGRGDEQYF TGCGCCAGCAGCTTGGTGCGGGGCAGGGGAGACGAGCAGTACTTC
- TRBJ2-1 TRBV4-1 many CASSQVGSLRFNNEQFF TGCGCCAGCAGCCAAGTCGGCAGCCTACGGTTTAACAATGAGCAGTTCTTC
TRBD2 TRBJ2-7 TRBV20-1 - CSARDWRLAGSYEQYF TGCAGTGCTAGAGATTGGAGACTAGCGGGGAGTTACGAGCAGTACTTC
- TRBJ1-1 TRBV20-1 few CSARDGAVLTNTEAFF TGCAGTGCTAGAGATGGGGCAGTCCTAACGAACACTGAAGCTTTCTTT
- TRBJ2-7 TRBV20-1 few CSAPQLATSYEQYF TGCAGTGCCCCCCAACTAGCCACCTCCTACGAGCAGTACTTC
- TRBJ2-7 TRBV2 - CASSEQGEYEQYF TGTGCCAGCAGTGAACAGGGAGAGTACGAGCAGTACTTC
- TRBJ1-1 TRBV12-3/TRBV12-4 many CASSLRGGMNTEAFF TGTGCCAGCAGTTTAAGGGGGGGCATGAACACTGAAGCTTTCTTT
- TRBJ1-2 TRBV6-6 - CASSLGLSDGYTF TGTGCCAGCAGTTTGGGACTATCAGATGGCTACACCTTC
TRBD1 TRBJ2-5 TRBV11-1 few CASSSRDRTGTQYF TGTGCCAGCAGCTCAAGGGACAGGACGGGGACCCAGTACTTC
TRBD2 TRBJ2-7 TRBV20-1 few CSARSGGSGYEQYF TGCAGTGCTAGATCCGGGGGGTCGGGCTACGAGCAGTACTTC
- TRBJ2-2 TRBV12-3/TRBV12-4 few CASSLSGGPGELFF TGTGCCAGCAGTTTATCCGGGGGGCCCGGGGAGCTGTTTTTT
- TRBJ2-2 TRBV7-9 - CASSLVGRAGELFF TGTGCCAGCAGCTTAGTTGGACGGGCCGGGGAGCTGTTTTTT
- TRBJ2-3 TRBV3-1 - CASSQELRFVPDTQYF TGTGCCAGCAGCCAAGAGTTACGATTTGTCCCAGATACGCAGTATTTT
TRBD2 TRBJ2-5 TRBV6-2/TRBV6-3 few CASSYGAGGPETQYF TGTGCCAGCAGTTACGGAGCGGGGGGGCCCGAGACCCAGTACTTC
TRBD2 TRBJ2-4 TRBV14 many CASSQGAGGVQYF TGTGCCAGCAGCCAGGGTGCCGGGGGGGTCCAGTACTTC
- TRBJ1-5 TRBV4-3 few CASSQDLGTNQPQHF TGCGCCAGCAGCCAAGATCTAGGGACCAATCAGCCCCAGCATTTT
- TRBJ2-5 TRBV15 - CATSRVTEETQYF TGTGCCACCAGCAGAGTAACAGAAGAGACCCAGTACTTC
- TRBJ2-2 TRBV5-1 many CASSWSPAGELFF TGCGCCAGCAGCTGGAGTCCGGCCGGGGAGCTGTTTTTT
- TRBJ2-5 TRBV19 few CASSITGGGETQYF TGTGCCAGTAGTATCACGGGGGGCGGAGAGACCCAGTACTTC
- TRBJ2-5 TRBV3-1 few CASSPGSGGQYF TGTGCCAGCAGCCCAGGGAGCGGTGGCCAGTACTTC